This TCR beta chain is drawn from a study of blood T cell repertoires in COVID-19. Assay used: immunoSEQ multiplex PCR; TCRdb lists only in-frame clones, some missing. The sample records under 200,000 clones, about 85% being singletons. The CDR3 extends over 14 amino acids. The ends lost 6 bases at V and 0 bases at J; junction bases unmatched: 5. Germline V gene data show CDR1 as SNHLY and CDR2 as FYNNEI. The sample taken for sequencing was peripheral blood. V usage is TRBV2 and J usage is TRBJ2-7, with 7 bases matching TRBD1. This receptor was identified in a woman of 80 years or more with acute or convalescent COVID-19. CDR3 DNA sequence: TGTGCCAGCAGGGACAGGACTCACTCCTACGAGCAGTACTTC. Translation gives CASRDRTHSYEQYF.